A single T cell receptor (beta chain) is shown here with its context. The data derive from a study of shared clonotypes between healthy human individuals. Germline V gives CDR1 SQVTM, CDR2 ANQGSEA. V trimming: 4 bases; J trimming: 0 bases; junction bases outside the gene matches: 7. The CDR3 spans 15 residues. Method: immunoSEQ multiplex PCR; TCRdb's copy keeps in-frame clones and lacks some. The sample yields 170,000 or so clones, 65% to 70% seen once. Donors had no recently reported acute infections or vaccinations and were HIV-negative. Within Nashville, Tennessee resided all donors, each a Caucasian adult.

The sequence came from a man between 25 and 39 years old in good health. This chain links TRBV29-1 with TRBJ2-3; 7 bases line up with TRBD2. The sample comprised memory CD4+ T cells sorted from blood. Subset meaning: CD45RA-negative fraction. Here the CDR3 reads CSVGTLAASTDTQYF. Here the CDR3 DNA reads TGCAGCGTTGGCACTCTAGCGGCTAGCACAGATACGCAGTATTTT.